This T cell receptor beta chain derives from a study of blood T cell repertoires in COVID-19. On the study more broadly: Acute and convalescent COVID-19 specimens originated in the United States, Italy and Spain. Sources were T cells, B-cell-depleted T cells, or PBMCs; the material itself was cDNA or gDNA.

Sequencing was performed with immunoSEQ multiplex PCR; in TCRdb, only in-frame clones are kept and a portion is missing. There are over 200,000 clones in the sample; around four fifths occur only once, and over 15% lies in the top ten. The CDR3 spans 15 residues. V shed 3 bases, J shed 2 bases, and the junction held 5 bases outside the gene matches. CDR1 SGHNT and CDR2 YENEEA come from the germline V gene. The source is a woman of 80 years or more with active or convalescent COVID-19. The J gene is TRBJ2-7, the V gene TRBV11-3; 9 bases agree with TRBD1. The source material was peripheral blood. The CDR3 DNA is TGTGCCAGCAGCTTTACGGGGACAGGGCCCTACGAGCAGTACTTC. It yields the protein CASSFTGTGPYEQYF.